Listed here is a single T cell receptor (beta chain). Antigen: not known. Autoimmune disease history or systemic immunosuppression disqualified patients. This record comes from a study of OX40 agonist ivuxolimab in advanced cancers. Across the study: An agonistic anti-OX40 (CD134) antibody, ivuxolimab, was used to treat the patients. A mean age of around 63 years, range about 20 to 90, was recorded, and roughly 83% were male.

Germline lookup yields CDR1 MDHEN and CDR2 SYDVKM. CDR3 length: 15 amino acids. With 7 bases removed from V and 4 bases from J, the gap between germline ends came to 19 bases. The method was immunoSEQ multiplex PCR; TCRdb's version includes in-frame clones alone and lacks a portion of them. The sample consists of around 100,000 clones, under 95% of them appearing once. General observations from the study: Expansion of clones was among the lowest in partial responders at 0.1-3.0 mg/kg.

The chain recombines TRBV28 with TRBJ1-2, with a tentative D call TRBD1 (6 bases). This TCR derives from an adult with an advanced solid tumor such as melanoma, head and neck, liver or kidney cancer. This material consisted of CD4+ or CD8+ T cells sorted from blood, taken in a trial of the OX40 agonist ivuxolimab. In DNA, the CDR3 is TGTGCCAGCACTTTCTCGGGGGCAGTACTCTATGGCTACACCTTC. Its translation: CASTFSGAVLYGYTF.